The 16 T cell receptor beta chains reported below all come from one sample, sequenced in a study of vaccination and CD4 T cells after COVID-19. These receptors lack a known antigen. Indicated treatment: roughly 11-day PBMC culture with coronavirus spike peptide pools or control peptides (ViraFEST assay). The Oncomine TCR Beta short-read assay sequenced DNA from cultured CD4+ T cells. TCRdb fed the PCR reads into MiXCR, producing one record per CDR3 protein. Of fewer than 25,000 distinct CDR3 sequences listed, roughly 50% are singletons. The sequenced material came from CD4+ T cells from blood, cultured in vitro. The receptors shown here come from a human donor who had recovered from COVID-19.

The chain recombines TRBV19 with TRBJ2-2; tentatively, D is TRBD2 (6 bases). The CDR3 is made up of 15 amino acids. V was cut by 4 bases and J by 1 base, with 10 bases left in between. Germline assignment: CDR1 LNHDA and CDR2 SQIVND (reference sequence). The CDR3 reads CASSTGTQNTGELFF. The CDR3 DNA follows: TGTGCCAGTAGTACCGGGACTCAGAACACCGGGGAGCTGTTTTTT.

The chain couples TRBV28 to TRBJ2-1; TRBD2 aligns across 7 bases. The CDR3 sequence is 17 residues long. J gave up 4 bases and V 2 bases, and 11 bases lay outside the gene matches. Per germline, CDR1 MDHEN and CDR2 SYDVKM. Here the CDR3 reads CASSLVFALASYNEQFF. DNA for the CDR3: TGTGCCAGCAGTTTAGTATTTGCACTAGCGTCTTACAATGAGCAGTTCTTC.

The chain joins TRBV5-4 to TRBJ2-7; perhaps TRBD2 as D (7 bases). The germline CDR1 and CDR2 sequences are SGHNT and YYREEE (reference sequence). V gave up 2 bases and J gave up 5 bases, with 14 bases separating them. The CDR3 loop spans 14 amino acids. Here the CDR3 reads CASSFRGALHEQYF. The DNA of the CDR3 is TGTGCCAGCAGCTTTCGGGGGGCGCTCCACGAGCAGTACTTC.

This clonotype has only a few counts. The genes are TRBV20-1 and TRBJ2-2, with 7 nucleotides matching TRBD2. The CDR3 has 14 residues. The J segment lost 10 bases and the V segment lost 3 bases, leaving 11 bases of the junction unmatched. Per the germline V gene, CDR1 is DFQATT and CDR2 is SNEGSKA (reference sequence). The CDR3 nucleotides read TGCAGTGCTAGCTTCTCGGCGGGAGCTGAGGAGCTGTTTTTT. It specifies CSASFSAGAEELFF.

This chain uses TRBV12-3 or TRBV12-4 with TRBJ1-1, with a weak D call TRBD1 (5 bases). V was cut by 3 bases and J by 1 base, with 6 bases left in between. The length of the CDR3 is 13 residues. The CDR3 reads CASSFQGNTEAFF. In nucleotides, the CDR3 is TGTGCCAGCAGTTTTCAGGGGAACACTGAAGCTTTCTTT.

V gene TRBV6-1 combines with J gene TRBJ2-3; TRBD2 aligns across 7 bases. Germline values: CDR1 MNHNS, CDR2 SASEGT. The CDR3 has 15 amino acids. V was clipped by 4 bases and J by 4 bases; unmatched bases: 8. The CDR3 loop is CASSGRAGVSDTQYF. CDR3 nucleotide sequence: TGTGCCAGCAGTGGACGTGCGGGAGTGTCAGATACGCAGTATTTT.

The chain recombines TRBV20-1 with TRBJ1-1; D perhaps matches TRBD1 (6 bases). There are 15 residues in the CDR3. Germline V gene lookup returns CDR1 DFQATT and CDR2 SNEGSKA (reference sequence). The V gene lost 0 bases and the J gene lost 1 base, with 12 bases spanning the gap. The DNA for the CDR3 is TGCAGTGCTAGAGAAGGGGGGGCTCAGAACACTGAAGCTTTCTTT. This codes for CSAREGGAQNTEAFF.

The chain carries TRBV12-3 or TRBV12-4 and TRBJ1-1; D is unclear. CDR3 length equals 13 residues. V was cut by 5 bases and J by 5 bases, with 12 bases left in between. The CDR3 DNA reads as TGTGCCAGCAGTGCCACTTTGGTAACTGAAGCTTTCTTT. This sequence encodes CASSATLVTEAFF.

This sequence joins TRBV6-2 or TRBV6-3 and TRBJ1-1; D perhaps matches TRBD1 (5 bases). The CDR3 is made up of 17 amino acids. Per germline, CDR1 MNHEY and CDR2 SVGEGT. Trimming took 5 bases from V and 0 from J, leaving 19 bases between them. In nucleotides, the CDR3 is TGTGCCAGCAGTCTCCCGGGACTCCTACCCTTGAACACTGAAGCTTTCTTT. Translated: CASSLPGLLPLNTEAFF.

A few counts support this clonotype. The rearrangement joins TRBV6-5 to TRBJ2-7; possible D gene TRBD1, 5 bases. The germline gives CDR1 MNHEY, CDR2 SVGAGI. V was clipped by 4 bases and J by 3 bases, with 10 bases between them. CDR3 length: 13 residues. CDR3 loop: CASSSSRVYEQYF. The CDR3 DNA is TGTGCCAGCAGTTCCTCCAGGGTCTACGAGCAGTACTTC.

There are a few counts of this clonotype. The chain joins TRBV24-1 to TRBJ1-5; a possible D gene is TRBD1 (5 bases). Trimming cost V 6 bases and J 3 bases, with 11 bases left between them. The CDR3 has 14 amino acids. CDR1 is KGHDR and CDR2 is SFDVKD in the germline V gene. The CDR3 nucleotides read TGTGCCACCAGTCACCAGGGCTTCAATCAGCCCCAGCATTTT. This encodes CATSHQGFNQPQHF.

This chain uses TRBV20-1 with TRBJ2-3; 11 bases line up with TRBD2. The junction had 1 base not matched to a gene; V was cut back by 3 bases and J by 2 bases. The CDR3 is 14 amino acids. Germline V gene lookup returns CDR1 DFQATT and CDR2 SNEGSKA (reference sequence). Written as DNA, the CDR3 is TGCAGTGCTAGGACTAGCGGGACCACAGATACGCAGTATTTT. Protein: CSARTSGTTDTQYF.

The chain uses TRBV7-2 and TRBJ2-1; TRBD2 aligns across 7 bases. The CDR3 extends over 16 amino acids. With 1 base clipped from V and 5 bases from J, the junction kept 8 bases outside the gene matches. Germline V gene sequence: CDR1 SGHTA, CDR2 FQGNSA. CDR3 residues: CASSLVTGGGDNEQFF. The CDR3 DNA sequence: TGTGCCAGCAGCTTAGTCACGGGAGGAGGAGACAATGAGCAGTTCTTC.

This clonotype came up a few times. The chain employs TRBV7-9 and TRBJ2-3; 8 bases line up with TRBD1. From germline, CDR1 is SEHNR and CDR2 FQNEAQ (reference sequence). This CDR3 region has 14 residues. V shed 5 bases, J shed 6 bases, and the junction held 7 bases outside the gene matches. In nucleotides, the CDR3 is TGTGCCAGCAGCCCACAGGGGGAAGAGGATACGCAGTATTTT. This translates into CASSPQGEEDTQYF.

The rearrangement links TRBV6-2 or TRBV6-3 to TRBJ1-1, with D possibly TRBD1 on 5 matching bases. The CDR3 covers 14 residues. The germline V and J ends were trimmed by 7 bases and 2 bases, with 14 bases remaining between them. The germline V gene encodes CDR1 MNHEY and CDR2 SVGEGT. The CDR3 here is CASTMGGLNTEAFF. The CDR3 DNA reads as TGTGCCAGCACCATGGGGGGGTTAAACACTGAAGCTTTCTTT.

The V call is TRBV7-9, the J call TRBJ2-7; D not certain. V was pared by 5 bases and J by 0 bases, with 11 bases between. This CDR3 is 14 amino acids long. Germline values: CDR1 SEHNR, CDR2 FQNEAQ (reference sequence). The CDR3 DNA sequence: TGTGCCAGCAGCCCCGCCCCCCTCTCCTACGAGCAGTACTTC. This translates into CASSPAPLSYEQYF.